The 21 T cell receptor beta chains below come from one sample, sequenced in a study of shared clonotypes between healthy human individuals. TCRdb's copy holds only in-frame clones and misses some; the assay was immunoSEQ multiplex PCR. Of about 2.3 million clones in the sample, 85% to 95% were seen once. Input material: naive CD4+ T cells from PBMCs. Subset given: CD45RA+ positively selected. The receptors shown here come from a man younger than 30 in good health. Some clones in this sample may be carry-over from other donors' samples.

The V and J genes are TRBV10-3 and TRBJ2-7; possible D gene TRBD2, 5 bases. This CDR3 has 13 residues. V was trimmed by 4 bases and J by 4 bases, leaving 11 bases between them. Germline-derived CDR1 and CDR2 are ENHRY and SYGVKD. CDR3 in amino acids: CAISGSGRYEQYF. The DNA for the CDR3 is TGTGCCATCAGTGGGAGCGGCCGGTACGAGCAGTACTTC.

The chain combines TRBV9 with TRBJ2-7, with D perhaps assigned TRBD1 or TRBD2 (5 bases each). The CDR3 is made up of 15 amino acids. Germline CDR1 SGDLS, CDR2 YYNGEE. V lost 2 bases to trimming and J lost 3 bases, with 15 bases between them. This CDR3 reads CASSVSGPSGYEQYF. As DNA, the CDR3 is TGTGCCAGCAGCGTTTCGGGACCCTCGGGCTACGAGCAGTACTTC.

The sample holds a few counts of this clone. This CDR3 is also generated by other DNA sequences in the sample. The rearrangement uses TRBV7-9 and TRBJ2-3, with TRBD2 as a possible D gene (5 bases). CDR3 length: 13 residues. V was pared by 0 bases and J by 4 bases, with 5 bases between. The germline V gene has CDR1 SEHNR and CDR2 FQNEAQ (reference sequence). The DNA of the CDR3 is TGTGCCAGCAGCTTAGCGGGAGCAGATACGCAGTATTTT. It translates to CASSLAGADTQYF.

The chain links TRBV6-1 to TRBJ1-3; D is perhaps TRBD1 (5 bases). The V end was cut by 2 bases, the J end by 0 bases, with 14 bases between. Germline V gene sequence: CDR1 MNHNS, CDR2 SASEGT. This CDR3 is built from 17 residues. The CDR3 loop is CASSEPGRDLSGNTIYF. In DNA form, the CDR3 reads TGTGCCAGCAGTGAACCCGGACGGGACCTCTCTGGAAACACCATATATTTT.

CDR3 nucleotides: TGTGCCAGCAGCTTAAGACAGGTTCTCTCTGGAAACACCATATATTTT. Translated: CASSLRQVLSGNTIYF. This chain joins TRBV28 and TRBJ1-3; possible D gene TRBD1, 6 bases. The ends were cut back, 6 bases at V and 0 bases at J, with 15 bases in the middle. CDR1 is MDHEN and CDR2 is SYDVKM in the germline V gene. The CDR3 length is 16 residues.

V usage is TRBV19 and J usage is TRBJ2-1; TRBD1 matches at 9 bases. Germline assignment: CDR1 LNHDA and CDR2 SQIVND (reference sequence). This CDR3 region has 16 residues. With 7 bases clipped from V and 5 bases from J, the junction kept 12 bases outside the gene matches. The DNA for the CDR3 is TGTGCCAGTAATTCGCTTGTCAGGACAGGGGACAATGAGCAGTTCTTC. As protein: CASNSLVRTGDNEQFF.

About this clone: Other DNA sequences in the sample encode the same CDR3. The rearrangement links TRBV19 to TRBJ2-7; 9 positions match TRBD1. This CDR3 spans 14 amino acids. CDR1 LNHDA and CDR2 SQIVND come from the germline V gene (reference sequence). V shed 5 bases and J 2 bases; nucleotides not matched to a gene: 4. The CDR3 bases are TGTGCCAGTAGTCCGGGACAGGGAGCCTACGAGCAGTACTTC. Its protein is CASSPGQGAYEQYF.

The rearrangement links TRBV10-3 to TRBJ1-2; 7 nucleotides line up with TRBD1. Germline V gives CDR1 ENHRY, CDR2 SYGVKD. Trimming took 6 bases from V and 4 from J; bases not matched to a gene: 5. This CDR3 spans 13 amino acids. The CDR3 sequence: CAIRETGSYGYTF. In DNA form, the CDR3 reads TGTGCCATCAGGGAGACAGGGAGCTATGGCTACACCTTC.

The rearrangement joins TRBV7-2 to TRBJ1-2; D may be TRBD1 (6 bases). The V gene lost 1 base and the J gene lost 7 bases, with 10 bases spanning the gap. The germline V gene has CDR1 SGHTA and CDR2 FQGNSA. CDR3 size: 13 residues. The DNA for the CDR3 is TGTGCCAGCAGCTTAGGACAGGTCTTTGGCTACACCTTC. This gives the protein CASSLGQVFGYTF.

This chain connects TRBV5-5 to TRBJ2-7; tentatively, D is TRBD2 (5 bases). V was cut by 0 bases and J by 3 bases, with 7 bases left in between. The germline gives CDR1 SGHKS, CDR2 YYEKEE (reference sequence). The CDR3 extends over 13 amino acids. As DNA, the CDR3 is TGTGCCAGCAGCTTGGCGCGGGTCTACGAGCAGTACTTC. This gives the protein CASSLARVYEQYF.

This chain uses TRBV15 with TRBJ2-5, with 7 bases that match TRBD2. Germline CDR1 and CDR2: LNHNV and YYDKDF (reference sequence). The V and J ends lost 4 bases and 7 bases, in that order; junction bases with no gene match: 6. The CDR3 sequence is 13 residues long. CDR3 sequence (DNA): TGTGCCACCAGCATGGGGGGGGGTAGGACCCAGTACTTC. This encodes CATSMGGGRTQYF.

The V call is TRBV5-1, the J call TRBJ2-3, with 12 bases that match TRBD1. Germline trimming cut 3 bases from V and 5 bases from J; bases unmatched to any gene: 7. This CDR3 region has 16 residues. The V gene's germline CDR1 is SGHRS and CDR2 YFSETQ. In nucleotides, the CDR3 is TGCGCCAGCAGCTCGGGACAGGGGGCGCAACTAGATACGCAGTATTTT. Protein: CASSSGQGAQLDTQYF.

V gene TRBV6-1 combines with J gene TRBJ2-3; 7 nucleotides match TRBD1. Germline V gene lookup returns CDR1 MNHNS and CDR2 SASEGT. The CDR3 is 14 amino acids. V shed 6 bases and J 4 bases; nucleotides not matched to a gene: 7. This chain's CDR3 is CASRHRGGADTQYF. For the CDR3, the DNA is TGTGCCAGCAGACACAGGGGTGGGGCAGATACGCAGTATTTT.

CDR3 amino acids: CASSNQLGLAGSEQFF. CDR3 sequence (DNA): TGCGCCAGCAGCAATCAACTAGGACTAGCGGGATCTGAGCAGTTCTTC. J is TRBJ2-1 and V is TRBV5-1, with 12 bases fitting TRBD2. The germline V gene encodes CDR1 SGHRS and CDR2 YFSETQ. Losses at the gene ends were 4 bases for V and 9 bases for J; bases not matched to a gene: 11. This CDR3 has 16 amino acids.

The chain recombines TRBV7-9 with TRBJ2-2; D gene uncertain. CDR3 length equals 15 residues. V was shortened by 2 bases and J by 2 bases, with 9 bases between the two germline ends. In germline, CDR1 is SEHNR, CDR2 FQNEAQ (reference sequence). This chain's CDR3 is CASSLWALNTGELFF. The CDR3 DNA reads TGTGCCAGCAGCTTATGGGCCCTAAACACCGGGGAGCTGTTTTTT.

The chain's CDR3 is CASTPGGRNTEAFF. The CDR3 region has the DNA TGTGCCAGCACCCCCGGGGGCAGGAACACTGAAGCTTTCTTT. The chain uses TRBV7-2 and TRBJ1-1; D is perhaps TRBD1 (6 bases). With 7 bases removed from V and 1 base from J, the gap between germline ends came to 13 bases. Germline V lookup: CDR1 SGHTA, CDR2 FQGNSA. The CDR3 is 14 residues long.

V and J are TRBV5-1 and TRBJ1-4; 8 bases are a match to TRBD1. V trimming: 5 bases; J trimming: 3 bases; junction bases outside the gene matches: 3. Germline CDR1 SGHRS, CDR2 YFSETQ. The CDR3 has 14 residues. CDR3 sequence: CASRVTGANEKLFF. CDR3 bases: TGCGCCAGCAGGGTGACAGGGGCTAATGAAAAACTGTTTTTT.

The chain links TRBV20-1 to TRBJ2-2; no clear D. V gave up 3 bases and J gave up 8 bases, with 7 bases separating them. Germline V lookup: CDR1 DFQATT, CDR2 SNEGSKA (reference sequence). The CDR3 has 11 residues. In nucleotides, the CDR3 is TGCAGTGCTAGGCATCGGGGGGAGCTGTTTTTT. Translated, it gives CSARHRGELFF.

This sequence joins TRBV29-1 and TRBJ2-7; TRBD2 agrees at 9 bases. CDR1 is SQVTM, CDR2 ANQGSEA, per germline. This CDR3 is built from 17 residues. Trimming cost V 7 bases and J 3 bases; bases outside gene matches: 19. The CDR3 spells CSAWVFSGRGTLYEQYF. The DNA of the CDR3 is TGCAGCGCTTGGGTTTTTAGCGGGAGAGGTACCCTCTACGAGCAGTACTTC.

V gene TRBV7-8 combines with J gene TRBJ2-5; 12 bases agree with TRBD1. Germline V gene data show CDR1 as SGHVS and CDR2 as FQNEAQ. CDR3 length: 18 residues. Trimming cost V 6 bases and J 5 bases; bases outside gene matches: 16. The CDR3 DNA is TGTGCCAGCAGTCAAAAGATCCCGGGACAGGGGGCGTCGGAGACCCAGTACTTC. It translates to CASSQKIPGQGASETQYF.

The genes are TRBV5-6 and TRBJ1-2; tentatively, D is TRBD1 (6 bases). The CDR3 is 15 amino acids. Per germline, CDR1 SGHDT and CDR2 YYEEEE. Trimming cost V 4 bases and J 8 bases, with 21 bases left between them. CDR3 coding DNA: TGTGCCAGCAGCCCTTGGGACCTTAGGGGGAGGGGCTACACCTTC. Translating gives CASSPWDLRGRGYTF.